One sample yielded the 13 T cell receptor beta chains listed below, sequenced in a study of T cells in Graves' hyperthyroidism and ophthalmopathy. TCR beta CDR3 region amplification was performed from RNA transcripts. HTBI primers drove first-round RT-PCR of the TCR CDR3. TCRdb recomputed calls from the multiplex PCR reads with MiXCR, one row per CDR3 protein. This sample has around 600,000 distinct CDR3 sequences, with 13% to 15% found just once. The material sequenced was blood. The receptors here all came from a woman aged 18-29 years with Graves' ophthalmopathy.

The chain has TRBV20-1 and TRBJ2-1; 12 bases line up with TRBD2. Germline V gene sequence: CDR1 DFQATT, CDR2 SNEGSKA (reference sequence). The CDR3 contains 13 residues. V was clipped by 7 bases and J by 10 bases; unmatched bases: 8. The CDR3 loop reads CSDPGLAGDEQFF. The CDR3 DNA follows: TGCAGTGACCCGGGACTAGCGGGCGACGAGCAGTTCTTC.

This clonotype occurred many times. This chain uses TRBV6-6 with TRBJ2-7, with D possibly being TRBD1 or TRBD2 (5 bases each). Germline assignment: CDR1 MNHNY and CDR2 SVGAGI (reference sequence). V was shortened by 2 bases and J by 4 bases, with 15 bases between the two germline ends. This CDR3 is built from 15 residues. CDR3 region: CASSYQDSGGYEQYF. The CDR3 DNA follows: TGTGCCAGCAGTTACCAAGACAGTGGGGGTTACGAGCAGTACTTC.

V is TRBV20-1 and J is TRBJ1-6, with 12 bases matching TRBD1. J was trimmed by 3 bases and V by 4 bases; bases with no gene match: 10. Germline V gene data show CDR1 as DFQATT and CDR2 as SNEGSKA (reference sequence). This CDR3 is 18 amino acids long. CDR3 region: CSANPGTGGFIYNSPLHF. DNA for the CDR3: TGCAGTGCTAACCCCGGGACAGGGGGCTTTATCTATAATTCACCCCTCCACTTT.

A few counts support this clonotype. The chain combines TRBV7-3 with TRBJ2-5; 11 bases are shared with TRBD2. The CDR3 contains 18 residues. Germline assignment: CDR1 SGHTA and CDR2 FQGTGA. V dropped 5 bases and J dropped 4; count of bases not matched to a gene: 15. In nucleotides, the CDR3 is TGTGCCAGCAGCGCCGGAGGATTAGCGGGAGGGCCCGGAGAGACCCAGTACTTC. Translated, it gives CASSAGGLAGGPGETQYF.

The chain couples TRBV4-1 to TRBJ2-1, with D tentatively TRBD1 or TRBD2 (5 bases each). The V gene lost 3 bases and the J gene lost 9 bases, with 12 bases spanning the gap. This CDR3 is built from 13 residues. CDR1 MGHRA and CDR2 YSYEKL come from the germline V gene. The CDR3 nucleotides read TGCGCCAGCAGCCAGGGACCGGGCGGTGAGCAGTTCTTC. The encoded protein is CASSQGPGGEQFF.

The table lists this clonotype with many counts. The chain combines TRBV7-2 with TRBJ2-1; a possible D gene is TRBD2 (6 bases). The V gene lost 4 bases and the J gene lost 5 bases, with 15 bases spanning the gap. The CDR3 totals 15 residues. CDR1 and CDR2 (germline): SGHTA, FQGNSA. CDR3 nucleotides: TGTGCCAGCAGCTCCCAACCGGGACTCCACAATGAGCAGTTCTTC. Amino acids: CASSSQPGLHNEQFF.

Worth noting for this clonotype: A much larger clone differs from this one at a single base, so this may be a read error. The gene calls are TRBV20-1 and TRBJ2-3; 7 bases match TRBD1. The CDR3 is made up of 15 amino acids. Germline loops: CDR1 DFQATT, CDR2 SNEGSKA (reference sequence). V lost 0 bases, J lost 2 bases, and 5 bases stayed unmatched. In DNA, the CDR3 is TGCAGTGCTAGAGATCCGGGACAGCCCACAGATACGCAGTATTTT. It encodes CSARDPGQPTDTQYF.

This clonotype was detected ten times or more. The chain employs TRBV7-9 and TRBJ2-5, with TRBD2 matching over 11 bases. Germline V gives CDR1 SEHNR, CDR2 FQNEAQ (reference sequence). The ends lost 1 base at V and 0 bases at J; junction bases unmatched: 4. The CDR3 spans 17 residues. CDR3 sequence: CASSLVTSGNYQETQYF. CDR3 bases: TGTGCCAGCAGCTTAGTGACTAGCGGGAACTACCAAGAGACCCAGTACTTC. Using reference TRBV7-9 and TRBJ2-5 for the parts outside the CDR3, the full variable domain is DTGVSQNPRHKITKRGQNVTFRCDPISEHNRLYWYRQTLGQGPEFLTYFQNEAQLEKSRLLSDRFSAERPKGSFSTLEIQRTEQGDSAMYLCASSLVTSGNYQETQYFGPGTRLLVL.

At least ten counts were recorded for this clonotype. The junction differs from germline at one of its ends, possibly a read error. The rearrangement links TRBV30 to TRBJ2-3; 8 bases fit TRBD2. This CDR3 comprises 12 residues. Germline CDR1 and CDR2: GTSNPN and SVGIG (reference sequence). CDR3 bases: TGCTCCACTAGCGGCTACACAGATACGCAGTATTTT. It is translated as CSTSGYTDTQYF.

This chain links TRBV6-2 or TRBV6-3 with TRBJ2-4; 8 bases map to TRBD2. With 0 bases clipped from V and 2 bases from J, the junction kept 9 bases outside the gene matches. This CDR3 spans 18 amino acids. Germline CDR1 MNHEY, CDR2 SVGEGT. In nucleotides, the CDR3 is TGTGCCAGCAGTTACTCGATAAGGGGTAGCGGGACCAAAAACATTCAGTACTTC. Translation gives CASSYSIRGSGTKNIQYF.

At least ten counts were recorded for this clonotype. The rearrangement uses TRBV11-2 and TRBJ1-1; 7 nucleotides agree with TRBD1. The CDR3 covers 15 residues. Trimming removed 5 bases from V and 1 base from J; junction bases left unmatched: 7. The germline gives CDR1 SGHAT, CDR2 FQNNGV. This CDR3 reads CASSPMGTANTEAFF. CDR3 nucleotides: TGTGCCAGCAGCCCGATGGGGACAGCGAACACTGAAGCTTTCTTT.

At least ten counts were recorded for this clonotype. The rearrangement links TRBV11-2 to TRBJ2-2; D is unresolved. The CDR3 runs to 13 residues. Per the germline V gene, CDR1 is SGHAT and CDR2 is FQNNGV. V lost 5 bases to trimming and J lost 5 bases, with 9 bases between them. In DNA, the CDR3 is TGTGCCAGCAGCGCCCGGGCGACCGGGGAGCTGTTTTTT. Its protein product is CASSARATGELFF.

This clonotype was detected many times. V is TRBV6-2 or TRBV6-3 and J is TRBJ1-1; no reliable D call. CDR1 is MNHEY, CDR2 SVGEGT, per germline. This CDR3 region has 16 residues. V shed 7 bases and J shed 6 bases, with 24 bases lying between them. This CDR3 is CASTSYTGSATAEAFF. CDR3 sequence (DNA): TGTGCCAGCACCTCCTACACCGGGTCCGCCACCGCTGAAGCTTTCTTT.